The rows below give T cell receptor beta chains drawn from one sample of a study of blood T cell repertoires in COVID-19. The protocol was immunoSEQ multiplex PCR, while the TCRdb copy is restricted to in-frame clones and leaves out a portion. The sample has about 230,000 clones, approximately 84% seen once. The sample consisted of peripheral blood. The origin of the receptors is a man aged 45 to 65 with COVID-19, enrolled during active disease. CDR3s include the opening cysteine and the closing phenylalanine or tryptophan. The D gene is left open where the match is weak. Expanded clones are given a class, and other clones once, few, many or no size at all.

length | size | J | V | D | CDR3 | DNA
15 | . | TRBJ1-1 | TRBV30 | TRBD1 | CAWSLAGGMNTEAFF | TGTGCCTGGAGTTTGGCAGGGGGTATGAACACTGAAGCTTTCTTT
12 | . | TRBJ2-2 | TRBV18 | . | CASSHGAGELFF | TGTGCCAGCTCACACGGGGCCGGGGAGCTGTTTTTT
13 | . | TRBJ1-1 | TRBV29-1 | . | CSVSGGQGTEAFF | TGCAGCGTCTCCGGGGGGCAGGGCACTGAAGCTTTCTTT
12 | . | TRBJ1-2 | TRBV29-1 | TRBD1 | CSVPRGDYGYTF | TGCAGCGTTCCCAGGGGGGACTATGGCTACACCTTC
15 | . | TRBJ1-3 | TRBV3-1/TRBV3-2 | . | CASSQVTGLGNTIYF | TGTGCCAGCAGCCAAGTTACGGGTTTGGGAAACACCATATATTTT
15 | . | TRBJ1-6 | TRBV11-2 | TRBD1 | CASSLEGTGGSPLHF | TGTGCCAGCAGCTTAGAAGGGACAGGGGGATCACCCCTCCACTTT
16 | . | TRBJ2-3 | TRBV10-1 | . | CASSEVLGALTDTQYF | TGCGCCAGCAGTGAGGTTTTGGGGGCGTTAACAGATACGCAGTATTTT
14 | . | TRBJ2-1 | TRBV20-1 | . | CSASHRSSYNEQFF | TGCAGTGCTAGTCATCGCAGCTCCTACAATGAGCAGTTCTTC
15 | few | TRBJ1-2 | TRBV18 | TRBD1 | CASSPDRDRNYGYTF | TGTGCCAGCTCACCCGACAGGGATAGGAACTATGGCTACACCTTC
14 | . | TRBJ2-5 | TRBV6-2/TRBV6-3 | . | CASSYGRGQETQYF | TGTGCCAGCAGTTACGGACGGGGGCAAGAGACCCAGTACTTC
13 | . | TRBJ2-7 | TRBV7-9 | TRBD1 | CASSRTGNHEQYF | TGTGCCAGCAGCCGGACAGGGAATCACGAGCAGTACTTC
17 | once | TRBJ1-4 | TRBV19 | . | CASSTFSSAGTNEKLFF | TGTGCCAGTAGCACTTTCTCCAGCGCTGGGACTAATGAAAAACTGTTTTTT
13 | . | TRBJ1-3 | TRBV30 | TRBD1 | CAWNEGGADTIYF | TGTGCCTGGAATGAAGGGGGCGCGGACACCATATATTTT
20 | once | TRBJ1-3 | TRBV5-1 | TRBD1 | CASSLVGQGATPFSGNTIYF | TGCGCCAGCAGCTTGGTAGGGCAGGGGGCGACCCCTTTCTCTGGAAACACCATATATTTT
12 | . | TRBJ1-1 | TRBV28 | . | CASNRGTGEAFF | TGTGCCAGCAATAGAGGTACGGGTGAAGCTTTCTTT
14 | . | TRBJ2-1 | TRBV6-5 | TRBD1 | CASSSGLGGFEQFF | TGTGCCAGCAGTTCCGGCCTAGGGGGCTTTGAGCAGTTCTTC
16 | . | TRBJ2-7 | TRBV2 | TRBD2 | CASSESGGTLRSEQYF | TGTGCCAGCAGTGAATCGGGGGGGACACTACGATCCGAGCAGTACTTC
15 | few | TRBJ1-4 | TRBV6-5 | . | CASNGQFPTNEKLFF | TGTGCCAGCAATGGACAGTTTCCCACTAATGAAAAACTGTTTTTT
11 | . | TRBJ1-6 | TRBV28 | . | CASSNNSPLHF | TGTGCCAGCAGCAATAATTCACCCCTCCACTTT
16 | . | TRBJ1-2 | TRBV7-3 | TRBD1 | CASSLSWDRGQKGYTF | TGTGCCAGCAGCTTAAGTTGGGACAGGGGTCAAAAAGGCTACACCTTC
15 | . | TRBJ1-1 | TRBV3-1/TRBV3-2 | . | CASSQLAVVNTEAFF | TGTGCCAGCAGCCAATTGGCGGTAGTGAACACTGAAGCTTTCTTT
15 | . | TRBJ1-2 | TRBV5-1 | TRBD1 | CASSPGQGTYYGYTF | TGCGCCAGCAGCCCAGGACAGGGGACGTACTATGGCTACACCTTC
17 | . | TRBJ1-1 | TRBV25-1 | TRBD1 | CASSPPPGQARGTEAFF | TGTGCCAGCAGCCCCCCCCCGGGACAGGCGCGAGGCACTGAAGCTTTCTTT
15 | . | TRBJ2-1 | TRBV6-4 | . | CASSEQADSYNEQFF | TGTGCCAGCAGTGAACAAGCGGACTCCTACAATGAGCAGTTCTTC
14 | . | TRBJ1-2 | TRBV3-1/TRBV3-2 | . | CASSQDTVNYGYTF | TGTGCCAGCAGCCAAGATACAGTAAACTATGGCTACACCTTC
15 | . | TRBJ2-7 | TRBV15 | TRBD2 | CATSRLSGSVYEQYF | TGTGCCACCAGCAGACTTAGCGGGAGTGTGTACGAGCAGTACTTC
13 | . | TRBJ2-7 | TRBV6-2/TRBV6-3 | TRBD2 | CASSYERGFEQYF | TGTGCCAGCAGTTACGAGCGGGGGTTCGAGCAGTACTTC
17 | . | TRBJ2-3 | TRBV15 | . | CATSRDLGGGRTDTQYF | TGTGCCACCAGCAGAGATCTAGGGGGAGGGAGGACAGATACGCAGTATTTT
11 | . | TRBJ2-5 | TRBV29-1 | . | CSAGGEETQYF | TGCAGCGCGGGCGGAGAAGAGACCCAGTACTTC